A single sample gave rise to the 22 T cell receptor beta chains below, sequenced in a study of tumor and adjacent non-tumor tissue in lung cancer. This sample's RNA came from whole unsorted tissue. More than 3 cm separated this lung sample from the edge of the tumor. The library came from three nested PCR rounds adapted from ARM-PCR protocols. TCRdb re-analysed the multiplex PCR reads in MiXCR, keeping a single row per CDR3 protein. The sample includes under 95,000 distinct CDR3 sequences, roughly 80% of them seen just once. The sequenced material came from distant non-tumor lung tissue. The receptor source for this set is a man aged 55 to 69 with non-small cell lung cancer.

This clonotype was seen at least ten times. This chain uses TRBV29-1 with TRBJ2-1; D may be TRBD2 (5 bases). V dropped 4 bases and J dropped 4 bases, with 8 bases sitting between them. The CDR3 is 12 amino acids. Germline V lookup: CDR1 SQVTM, CDR2 ANQGSEA. CDR3 nucleotide sequence: TGCAGCGTTGCTAGCTATTACAATGAGCAGTTCTTC. It specifies CSVASYYNEQFF.

This clonotype was recorded many times. V is TRBV29-1 and J is TRBJ2-1, with 10 nucleotides matching TRBD2. Germline assignment: CDR1 SQVTM and CDR2 ANQGSEA. The ends lost 4 bases at V and 6 bases at J; junction bases unmatched: 6. The CDR3 is 14 residues long. The CDR3 is CSVVAGGVRNEQFF. The CDR3 DNA is TGCAGCGTTGTAGCGGGAGGAGTACGCAATGAGCAGTTCTTC.

As to this clonotype: Its ends do not fully match the called genes, so a read error is possible. The chain employs TRBV11-2 and TRBJ2-5, with a weak D call TRBD2 (7 bases). From germline, CDR1 is SGHAT and CDR2 FQNNGV. The CDR3 spans 16 residues. CDR3 sequence reads: CTSSSIMGGPNETQYF. The CDR3 nucleotides are TGTACCAGCAGCTCCATAATGGGGGGGCCAAACGAGACTCAGTACTTC.

About this clonotype: Because the CDR3 is missing its conserved closing phenylalanine or tryptophan, this is likely a read error. The V and J genes are TRBV12-3 or TRBV12-4 and TRBJ1-6; D not resolved. The CDR3 loop spans 13 amino acids. The V gene lost 10 bases and the J gene lost 6 bases, with 13 bases spanning the gap. In DNA form, the CDR3 reads TGTGCCAACAGAGTCGGGGTTAATTCACCCCTCCACTCT. Its translation is CANRVGVNSPLHS.

Details on this clonotype: Here the CDR3 omits its conserved ending phenylalanine or tryptophan, so a read error is the likely source. The J gene is TRBJ1-6, the V gene TRBV11-2; unclear D gene. From germline, CDR1 is SGHAT and CDR2 FQNNGV. The CDR3 contains 15 residues. CDR3: CVSRGMTEYNSPLHY. CDR3 coding DNA: TGTGTCAGCAGAGGGATGACTGAATATAATTCACCCCTCCACTAT.

Remarks on this clonotype: Because it lacks the conserved phenylalanine or tryptophan at the end, this CDR3 is likely a read error. This chain links TRBV6-5 with TRBJ1-5; 9 bases line up with TRBD1. The CDR3 sequence is 18 residues long. CDR1 and CDR2 (germline): MNHEY, SVGAGI. CDR3 protein: CASSVGHGTGYSNQHQHS. The CDR3 coding sequence is TGTGCCAGCAGTGTCGGTCACGGGACAGGGTATAGCAATCAGCACCAGCATTCT.

For this clonotype: Relative to the germline gene, one junction end is altered; a read error may explain this. The chain links TRBV16 to TRBJ1-2, with 7 bases matching TRBD1. From germline, CDR1 is KGHSY and CDR2 FQNENV. This CDR3 comprises 12 residues. The CDR3 DNA is TGTGCCAGCAACCAAACAGGGGTCGGCTACACCTTC. This sequence encodes CASNQTGVGYTF.

The V gene is TRBV20-1, the J gene TRBJ2-1; D is unresolved. The V gene lost 3 bases and the J gene lost 6 bases, with 18 bases spanning the gap. CDR3 size: 15 residues. Germline V lookup: CDR1 DFQATT, CDR2 SNEGSKA (reference sequence). The CDR3 DNA is TGCAGTGCTAGTACTGAGCGTGGGGTCTGCAATGAGCAGTTCTTC. Residues: CSASTERGVCNEQFF.

Regarding this clonotype: The junction departs from germline at one end; a sequencing error may be responsible. V is TRBV11-3 and J is TRBJ1-2, with TRBD1 matching over 10 bases. Per germline, CDR1 SGHNT and CDR2 YENEEA. The CDR3 loop spans 13 amino acids. The CDR3 DNA is TGTGCTAGCAGCGTGGGACAGGGGTATGCCTACACCTTC. It codes for CASSVGQGYAYTF.

The chain combines TRBV11-3 with TRBJ1-2; no clear D. The V and J ends lost 5 bases and 5 bases respectively, with 12 bases between them. The CDR3 has 13 amino acids. Germline V gives CDR1 SGHNT, CDR2 YENEEA. CDR3 sequence: CASSPDTKYGYTF. The CDR3 DNA is TGTGCCAGCAGCCCAGACACGAAATATGGCTACACCTTC.

The chain links TRBV5-1 to TRBJ1-2; D perhaps matches TRBD1 (6 bases). Trimming left V 0 bases short and J 11 bases short, with 14 bases between. CDR3 length equals 13 residues. From germline, CDR1 is SGHRS and CDR2 YFSETQ. The CDR3 region has the DNA TGCGCCAGCAGCTTGGTGGCAGGGGTTGATTACACCTTC. This translates into CASSLVAGVDYTF.

About this clonotype itself: Germline and junction disagree at one end, which may indicate a read error. The CDR3 DNA is TGTGCCAGCAGCTTGCACGGACTGCAGACTGAAGCCTTCTTT. Protein: CASSLHGLQTEAFF. V is TRBV11-3 and J is TRBJ1-1; D is uncertain. The CDR3 totals 14 residues. Germline V lookup: CDR1 SGHNT, CDR2 YENEEA.

About this clonotype: The junction departs from the called germline gene at one end, perhaps through a read error. This chain uses TRBV6-1 with TRBJ2-5; D unclear. Germline V gene data show CDR1 as MNHNS and CDR2 as SASEGT. This CDR3 comprises 15 residues. DNA of the CDR3: TGTGCCAGTAGCCCCCGTCCCCCCTCAAGCGAGACCCCGTACTTC. This sequence encodes CASSPRPPSSETPYF.

As DNA, the CDR3 is TGTGCCTGGAGGGGGCATCACCGAGCTTTCTTT. This codes for CAWRGHHRAFF. The chain has TRBV30 and TRBJ1-1; possibly TRBD1 for D (5 bases). Germline V CDR1 and CDR2: GTSNPN, SVGIG (reference sequence). V dropped 3 bases and J dropped 10 bases, with 12 bases sitting between them. The CDR3 extends over 11 amino acids.

Points on this clonotype: The final CDR3 position lacks the conserved phenylalanine or tryptophan, pointing to a likely read error. The chain uses TRBV20-1 and TRBJ2-2; D is perhaps TRBD1 or TRBD2 (5 bases each). The CDR3 extends over 15 amino acids. Germline assignment: CDR1 DFQATT and CDR2 SNEGSKA (reference sequence). V lost 1 base to trimming and J lost 9 bases, with 18 bases between them. The DNA for the CDR3 is TGCAGTGCTAGAGCAGGGACCCTTTGGGGTTGGGAGCTGTTTTTA. This translates into CSARAGTLWGWELFL.

On this clonotype itself: Its ends do not fully match the called genes, so a read error is possible. The chain combines TRBV20-1 with TRBJ1-6; D uncertain. Germline CDR1 DFQATT, CDR2 SNEGSKA (reference sequence). CDR3 length equals 13 residues. The CDR3 here is CSASSRRYSPLHF. Here the CDR3 DNA reads TGTAGTGCTAGTTCGCGCAGGTATTCACCCCTCCACTTT.

Details on this clonotype: Sequence at one end of the junction differs from germline and may be a read error. The gene calls are TRBV6-5 and TRBJ2-1; D not resolved. CDR1 is MNHEY and CDR2 is SVGAGI in the germline V gene. The CDR3 spans 15 residues. DNA for the CDR3: TGTGTCAGCAGTTACAACCGGAGCTCCTACAATGAACAGTTCTTC. Translated, it gives CVSSYNRSSYNEQFF.

As to this clonotype: One end of the junction varies from germline; a read error may be responsible. The chain joins TRBV5-1 to TRBJ2-7; D is perhaps TRBD2 (5 bases). Germline CDR1 and CDR2: SGHRS and YFSETQ. This CDR3 is 14 amino acids long. The DNA for the CDR3 is TGCACCAGCAGCATGGAGGAGCAGTACTACGAGCAGTACTTC. Amino acid sequence: CTSSMEEQYYEQYF.

Worth noting for this clonotype: The junction and the germline gene differ at one end; a read error may be behind it. The J gene is TRBJ1-1, the V gene TRBV11-3; D gene unclear. The CDR3 has 14 amino acids. CDR1 SGHNT and CDR2 YENEEA come from the germline V gene. CDR3 nucleotides: TGTGCCAGCAGCTCATACGGGTTGAACACTGAAGCTCTCTTT. This encodes CASSSYGLNTEALF.

Worth noting for this clonotype: The conserved closing phenylalanine or tryptophan is absent in this CDR3, likely reflecting a read error. This chain uses TRBV11-3 with TRBJ2-1; D is possibly TRBD2 (7 bases). The CDR3 is 15 amino acids. Between the trimmed V and J ends, which lost 6 bases and 6 bases, there was a span of 18 bases. The germline CDR1 and CDR2 sequences are SGHNT and YENEEA. The CDR3, as DNA: TGTGCCAGCAGTCCCGAGGGGGGGCGAAGCAATGAGCAGTTCTTG. Translating it yields CASSPEGGRSNEQFL.

V and J are TRBV6-4 and TRBJ2-1, with TRBD2 identical over 12 bases. The length of the CDR3 is 15 residues. The V and J ends lost 4 bases and 8 bases, in that order; junction bases with no gene match: 6. Germline CDR1 and CDR2: MRHNA and SNTAGT. Here the CDR3 DNA reads TGTGCCAGCAGTGGCTCTAGCGGGGGGGCCGATGAGCAGTTCTTC. It specifies CASSGSSGGADEQFF.

A remark on this clonotype: Mismatch with germline at one junction end may stem from a read error. The chain has TRBV5-4 and TRBJ2-1; 10 nucleotides align to TRBD2. Germline assignment: CDR1 SGHNT and CDR2 YYREEE (reference sequence). CDR3 length equals 17 residues. CDR3 protein: CVSSLGSSGSSYNEQFF. The CDR3, as DNA: TGTGTCAGCAGCTTGGGATCTAGCGGGAGCTCCTACAATGAGCAGTTCTTC.